The clone carrying this TCR beta chain appeared a few times. TCRB was sequenced at Survey level resolution. Some clones are missing from TCRdb's copy, which holds only in-frame ones; the method was immunoSEQ multiplex PCR. This sample has 7,000 or so clones; roughly 82% occur once, and the top ten carry more than 1.3%. This sample's time point: 2015-2016 season, 7 days after influenza vaccination. The data were obtained in a study of follicular helper T cells after annual influenza vaccination. This CDR3 comprises 15 residues. CDR1 is MDHEN and CDR2 is SYDVKM in the germline V gene. The V end lost 5 bases, the J end lost 2 bases, and 13 bases lay between the germline ends.

The chain links TRBV28 to TRBJ1-5; maybe TRBD1 (6 bases). The clonotype comes from an adult who received the influenza vaccine. The sequenced sample was CXCR5- memory CD4+ T cells sorted from blood, obtained 7 days after influenza vaccination. The CDR3 reads CASSAYRVGNQPQHF. The CDR3 DNA is TGTGCCAGCAGTGCCTACAGGGTTGGCAATCAGCCCCAGCATTTT.